These T cell receptor beta chains were read from a single sample in a study of cytomegalovirus exposure and HLA in healthy donors. TCRdb's table, derived via immunoSEQ multiplex PCR, lists solely in-frame clones and lacks some. Of 200,000 to 250,000 clones in the sample, roughly 87% were seen once. Sequencing was carried out using PBMCs. The receptors stem from a man younger than 35 in good health and CMV-seropositive. The CDR3 runs from the conserved cysteine through the conserved F or W. Fields, in order: clone size, J gene, CDR3 length, D gene, V gene, CDR3 protein, CDR3 DNA. The D gene is left open where the match is weak. Only part of the rows carry a size: once, few, many, or a class if the clone is expanded.

- TRBJ2-3 17 TRBD2 TRBV5-1 CASSLVSGAGRGDTQYF TGCGCCAGCAGCTTAGTCTCTGGGGCAGGGAGGGGAGATACGCAGTATTTT
- TRBJ2-3 14 TRBD2 TRBV10-3 CATTSGRGTDTQYF TGTGCCACGACTAGCGGGAGAGGCACAGATACGCAGTATTTT
- TRBJ1-2 15 - TRBV4-2 CASSQGFRQSYGYTF TGTGCCAGCAGCCAAGGTTTTAGACAGTCCTATGGCTACACCTTC
- TRBJ2-7 14 - TRBV5-1 CASSPGTGSYEQYF TGCGCCAGCAGCCCCGGGACCGGCTCCTACGAGCAGTACTTC
- TRBJ1-1 14 - TRBV29-1 CSVEVNRERTEAFF TGCAGCGTTGAAGTTAATAGGGAAAGGACTGAAGCTTTCTTT
- TRBJ2-7 12 TRBD1 TRBV6-5 CAIGQGPYEQYF TGTGCCATAGGACAGGGTCCCTACGAGCAGTACTTC
- TRBJ2-1 16 TRBD2 TRBV15 CATSRDLSGREGEQFF TGTGCCACCAGCAGAGATCTTAGCGGGAGGGAAGGCGAGCAGTTCTTC
once TRBJ2-5 12 TRBD2 TRBV2 CASSRGEETQYF TGTGCCAGCAGTCGGGGGGAGGAGACCCAGTACTTC
- TRBJ2-7 14 TRBD1 TRBV7-9 CASSPRTGVHEQYF TGTGCCAGCAGCCCTCGGACAGGGGTACACGAGCAGTACTTC
- TRBJ1-2 14 - TRBV9 CASSRTGANYGYTF TGTGCCAGCAGCCGAACAGGAGCTAACTATGGCTACACCTTC
- TRBJ1-3 14 TRBD1 TRBV25-1 CASSGTGSGNTIYF TGTGCCAGCAGCGGGACAGGCTCTGGAAACACCATATATTTT
few TRBJ2-2 11 - TRBV10-3 CAIGNTGELFF TGTGCCATCGGTAACACCGGGGAGCTGTTTTTT
- TRBJ1-5 15 TRBD1 TRBV28 CASSSTWDRGQPQHF TGTGCCAGCAGTTCCACCTGGGACAGGGGACAGCCCCAGCATTTT
- TRBJ1-4 17 - TRBV27 CASSLLGGRVTNEKLFF TGTGCCAGCAGCCTCCTCGGGGGGCGCGTAACTAATGAAAAACTGTTTTTT
- TRBJ1-3 14 - TRBV5-1 CASSLEPLRNTIYF TGCGCCAGCAGCTTAGAGCCCCTCAGAAACACCATATATTTT
- TRBJ2-7 15 - TRBV12-5 CASGLPRASPYEQYF TGTGCTAGTGGTTTGCCACGGGCTTCCCCCTACGAGCAGTACTTC
- TRBJ1-2 12 - TRBV30 CAWGGVPSHYTF TGTGCCTGGGGTGGGGTCCCAAGTCATTACACCTTC
- TRBJ1-5 16 TRBD1 TRBV5-1 CASSLGPGQGYQPQHF TGCGCCAGCAGCTTGGGACCGGGACAGGGGTACCAGCCCCAGCATTTT
- TRBJ2-7 14 TRBD1 TRBV4-1 CASSHDRGSYEQYF TGCGCCAGCAGCCATGACAGGGGTTCCTACGAGCAGTACTTC
few TRBJ2-5 13 TRBD2 TRBV5-1 CASSPAGGETQYF TGCGCCAGCAGCCCCGCGGGGGGGGAGACCCAGTACTTC
- TRBJ2-4 14 TRBD1 TRBV2 CAITTGRAKNIQYF TGTGCCATTACGACAGGGAGAGCCAAAAACATTCAGTACTTC
- TRBJ2-7 15 TRBD2 TRBV19 CASSILAGSSYEQYF TGTGCCAGTAGTATTCTAGCGGGCAGCTCCTACGAGCAGTACTTC
- TRBJ2-7 14 - TRBV5-4 CASSGIRDTGEQYF TGTGCCAGCAGCGGAATCCGGGACACAGGCGAGCAGTACTTC
- TRBJ2-7 15 - TRBV11-2 CASSPRRLSGYEQYF TGTGCCAGCAGCCCCCGCCGATTGAGCGGCTACGAGCAGTACTTC
- TRBJ1-2 15 - TRBV19 CASSILGEANYGYTF TGTGCCAGTAGTATCTTGGGCGAAGCTAACTATGGCTACACCTTC
- TRBJ2-3 16 TRBD2 TRBV11-2 CASSPLGAGVTDTQYF TGTGCCAGCAGCCCCCTGGGAGCGGGGGTCACAGATACGCAGTATTTT
- TRBJ2-3 17 - TRBV4-1 CASSQEWPQPSTDTQYF TGCGCCAGCAGCCAAGAATGGCCTCAGCCAAGCACAGATACGCAGTATTTT
- TRBJ2-3 15 - TRBV6-1 CATSEGGGSGDTQYF TGTGCCACCTCCGAAGGGGGGGGCTCTGGAGATACGCAGTATTTT
- TRBJ2-5 14 - TRBV29-1 CSVSGQGMGETQYF TGCAGCGTCTCCGGGCAGGGTATGGGAGAGACCCAGTACTTC
- TRBJ2-1 15 - TRBV25-1 CASSKSWSSYNEQFF TGTGCCAGCAGTAAAAGCTGGAGCTCCTACAATGAGCAGTTCTTC
- TRBJ1-5 16 - TRBV19 CASSPDGLRSNQPQHF TGTGCCAGTAGCCCGGACGGCCTTAGGAGCAATCAGCCCCAGCATTTT
- TRBJ2-1 13 - TRBV7-9 CASSYQGGNEQFF TGTGCCAGCAGCTACCAGGGGGGCAATGAGCAGTTCTTC
- TRBJ1-1 16 TRBD1 TRBV11-2 CASSPRQGLGSTEAFF TGTGCCAGCAGCCCACGACAGGGGCTGGGTTCCACTGAAGCTTTCTTT
- TRBJ2-4 16 - TRBV28 CASSLGRSRGKNIQYF TGTGCCAGCAGTTTAGGACGGAGCAGAGGGAAAAACATTCAGTACTTC
- TRBJ2-2 15 - TRBV11-3 CASSLETTNTGELFF TGTGCCAGCAGCCTCGAGACAACGAACACCGGGGAGCTGTTTTTT
- TRBJ2-7 15 TRBD1 TRBV30 CAWSRGDRGWDEQYF TGTGCCTGGAGTCGTGGGGACAGGGGGTGGGACGAGCAGTACTTC
many TRBJ2-7 12 TRBD1 TRBV2 CASTGGSYEQYF TGTGCATCGACAGGGGGCTCCTACGAGCAGTACTTC
- TRBJ1-1 16 - TRBV4-3 CASSQDLPGLGAEAFF TGCGCCAGCAGCCAAGATCTCCCCGGGCTGGGGGCTGAAGCTTTCTTT
- TRBJ1-2 14 - TRBV6-5 CASSYSKGGWGYTF TGTGCCAGCAGTTACTCGAAGGGAGGGTGGGGCTACACCTTC
- TRBJ2-1 14 - TRBV4-1 CASSQIGIYNEQFF TGCGCCAGCAGCCAAATCGGGATCTACAATGAGCAGTTCTTC
- TRBJ1-1 15 - TRBV5-6 CASSPGWEGNTEAFF TGTGCCAGTAGCCCCGGATGGGAGGGGAACACTGAAGCTTTCTTT
- TRBJ1-2 14 TRBD1 TRBV6-5 CASSYSGQGLSYTF TGTGCCAGCAGTTATTCGGGACAGGGGTTGAGCTACACCTTC
- TRBJ1-2 13 TRBD1 TRBV2 CASTETGGGGYTF TGTGCCAGCACCGAGACAGGGGGTGGTGGCTACACCTTC
- TRBJ2-5 13 - TRBV11-2 CASSQLGQETQYF TGTGCCAGCAGCCAGCTAGGCCAAGAGACCCAGTACTTC
once TRBJ1-2 14 - TRBV6-5 CASSYRGSPYGYTF TGTGCCAGCAGTTACCGGGGATCCCCTTATGGCTACACCTTC
- TRBJ2-3 14 TRBD1 TRBV5-1 CASSSGQGTDTQYF TGCGCCAGCAGCTCCGGACAGGGGACGGATACGCAGTATTTT
- TRBJ2-7 15 - TRBV4-3 CASSQDTKNRYEQYF TGCGCCAGCAGCCAAGATACGAAAAACCGCTACGAGCAGTACTTC